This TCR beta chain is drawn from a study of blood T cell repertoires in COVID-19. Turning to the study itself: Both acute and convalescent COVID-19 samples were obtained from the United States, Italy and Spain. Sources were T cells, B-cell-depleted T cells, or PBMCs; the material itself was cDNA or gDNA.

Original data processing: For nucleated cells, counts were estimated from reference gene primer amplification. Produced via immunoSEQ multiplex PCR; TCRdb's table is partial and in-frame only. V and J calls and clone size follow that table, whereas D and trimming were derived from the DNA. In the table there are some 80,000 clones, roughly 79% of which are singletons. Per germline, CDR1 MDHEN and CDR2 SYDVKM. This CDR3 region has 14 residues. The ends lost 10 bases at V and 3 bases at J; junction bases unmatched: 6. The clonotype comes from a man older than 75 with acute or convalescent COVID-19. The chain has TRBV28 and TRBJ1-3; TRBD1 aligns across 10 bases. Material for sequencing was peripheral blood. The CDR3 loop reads CATETGGDGNTIYF. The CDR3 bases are TGTGCCACCGAGACAGGGGGCGATGGAAACACCATATATTTT.